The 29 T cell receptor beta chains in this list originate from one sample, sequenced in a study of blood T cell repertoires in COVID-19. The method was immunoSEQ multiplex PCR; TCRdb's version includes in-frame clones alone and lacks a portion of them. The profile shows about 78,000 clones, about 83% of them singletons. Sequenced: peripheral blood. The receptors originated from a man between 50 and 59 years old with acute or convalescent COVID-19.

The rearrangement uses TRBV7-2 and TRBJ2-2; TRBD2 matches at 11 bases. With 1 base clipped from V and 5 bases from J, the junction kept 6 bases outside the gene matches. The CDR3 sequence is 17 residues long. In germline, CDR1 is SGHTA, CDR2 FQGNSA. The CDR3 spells CASSLGLAGSRTGELFF. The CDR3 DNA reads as TGTGCCAGCAGCTTAGGACTAGCGGGGTCTCGGACCGGGGAGCTGTTTTTT.

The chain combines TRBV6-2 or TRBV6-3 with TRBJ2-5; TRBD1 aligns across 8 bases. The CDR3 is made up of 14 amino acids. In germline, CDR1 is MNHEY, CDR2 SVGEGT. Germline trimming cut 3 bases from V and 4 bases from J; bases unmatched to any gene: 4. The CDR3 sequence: CASSYDRGGETQYF. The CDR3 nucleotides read TGTGCCAGCAGTTATGACAGGGGTGGAGAGACCCAGTACTTC.

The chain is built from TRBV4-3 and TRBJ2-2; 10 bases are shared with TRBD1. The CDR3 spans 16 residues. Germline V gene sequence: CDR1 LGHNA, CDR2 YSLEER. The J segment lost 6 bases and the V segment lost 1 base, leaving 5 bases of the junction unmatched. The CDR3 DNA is TGCGCCAGCAGCCAAGGGGGGACAGGGGTATCCGGGGAGCTGTTTTTT. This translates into CASSQGGTGVSGELFF.

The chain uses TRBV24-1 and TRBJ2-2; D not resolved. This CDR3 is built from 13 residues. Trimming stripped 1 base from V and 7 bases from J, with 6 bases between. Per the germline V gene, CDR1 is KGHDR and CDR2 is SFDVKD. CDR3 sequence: CATSDFTDGELFF. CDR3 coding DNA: TGTGCCACCAGTGATTTCACTGACGGGGAGCTGTTTTTT.

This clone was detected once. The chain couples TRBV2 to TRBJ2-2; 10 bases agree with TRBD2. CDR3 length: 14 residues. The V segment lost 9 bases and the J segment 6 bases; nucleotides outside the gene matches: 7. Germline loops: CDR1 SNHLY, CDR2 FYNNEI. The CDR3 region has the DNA TGTGCCAGTATGGGGCTAGCGGGGGCCGGGGAGCTGTTTTTT. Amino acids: CASMGLAGAGELFF.

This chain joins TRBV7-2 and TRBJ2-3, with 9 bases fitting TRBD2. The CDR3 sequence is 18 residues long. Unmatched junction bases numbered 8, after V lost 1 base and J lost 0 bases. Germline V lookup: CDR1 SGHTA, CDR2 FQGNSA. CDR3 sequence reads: CASSLVGLAGLSTDTQYF. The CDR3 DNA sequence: TGTGCCAGCAGCTTAGTAGGCCTAGCGGGGCTAAGCACAGATACGCAGTATTTT.

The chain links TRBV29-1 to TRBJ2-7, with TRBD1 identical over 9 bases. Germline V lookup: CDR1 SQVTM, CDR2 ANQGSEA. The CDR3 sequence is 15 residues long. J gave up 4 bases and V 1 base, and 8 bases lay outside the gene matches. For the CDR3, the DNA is TGCAGCGTTGAAGCCTCCGGGACAGGGTTTTACGAGCAGTACTTC. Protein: CSVEASGTGFYEQYF.

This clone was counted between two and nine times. CDR3 region: CASSSTLSYEQYF. The CDR3 bases are TGTGCCAGCAGCTCTACTCTTTCCTACGAGCAGTACTTC. This chain uses TRBV5-6 with TRBJ2-7, with unresolved D. The CDR3 loop spans 13 amino acids. Germline V CDR1 and CDR2: SGHDT, YYEEEE. V gave up 3 bases and J gave up 1 base, with 8 bases separating them.

This chain's CDR3 is CASSHTKGLLEQYF. The CDR3 DNA reads TGTGCCAGCAGCCATACAAAAGGACTTCTCGAGCAGTACTTC. The V gene is TRBV11-2, the J gene TRBJ2-7; maybe TRBD2 (5 bases). This CDR3 comprises 14 residues. Germline values: CDR1 SGHAT, CDR2 FQNNGV. The germline V and J ends were trimmed by 5 bases and 6 bases, with 17 bases remaining between them.

CDR3 loop: CASSPPNSGTDTQYF. For the CDR3, the DNA is TGTGCCAGCAGTCCTCCCAATAGCGGCACAGATACGCAGTATTTT. The gene calls are TRBV28 and TRBJ2-3, with a possible D match to TRBD2 (5 bases). Germline values: CDR1 MDHEN, CDR2 SYDVKM. The ends were cut back, 5 bases at V and 1 base at J, with 13 bases in the middle. The CDR3 covers 15 residues.

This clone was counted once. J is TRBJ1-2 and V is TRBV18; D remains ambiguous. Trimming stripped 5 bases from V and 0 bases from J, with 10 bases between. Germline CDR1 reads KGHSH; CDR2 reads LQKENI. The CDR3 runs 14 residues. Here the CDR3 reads CASSSRYTNYGYTF. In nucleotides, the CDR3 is TGTGCCAGCTCATCCAGGTACACTAACTATGGCTACACCTTC.

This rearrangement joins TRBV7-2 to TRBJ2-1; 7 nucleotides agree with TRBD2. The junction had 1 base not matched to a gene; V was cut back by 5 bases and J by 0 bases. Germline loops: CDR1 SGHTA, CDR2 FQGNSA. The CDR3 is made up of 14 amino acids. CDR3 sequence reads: CASSRGSSYNEQFF. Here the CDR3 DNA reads TGTGCCAGCAGCCGCGGGAGCTCCTACAATGAGCAGTTCTTC.

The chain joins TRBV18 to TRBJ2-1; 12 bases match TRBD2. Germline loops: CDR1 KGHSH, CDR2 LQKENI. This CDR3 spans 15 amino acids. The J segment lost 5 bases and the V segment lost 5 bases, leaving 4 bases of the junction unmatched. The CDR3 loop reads CASSSWTSGNNEQFF. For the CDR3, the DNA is TGTGCCAGCTCATCTTGGACTAGCGGGAACAATGAGCAGTTCTTC.

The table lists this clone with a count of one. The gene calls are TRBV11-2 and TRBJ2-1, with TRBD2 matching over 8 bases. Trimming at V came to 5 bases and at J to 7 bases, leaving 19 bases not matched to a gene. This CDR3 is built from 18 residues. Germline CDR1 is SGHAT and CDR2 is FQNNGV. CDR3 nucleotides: TGTGCCAGCAGCCCGACGGTTGGCGCGGGGGGACTTTTAAATGAGCAGTTCTTC. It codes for CASSPTVGAGGLLNEQFF.

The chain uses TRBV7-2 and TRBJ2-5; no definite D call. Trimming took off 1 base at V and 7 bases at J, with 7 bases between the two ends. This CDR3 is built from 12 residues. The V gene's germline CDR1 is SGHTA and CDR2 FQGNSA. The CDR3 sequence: CASSLGGGTQYF. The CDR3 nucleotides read TGTGCCAGCAGCTTAGGAGGCGGGACCCAGTACTTC.

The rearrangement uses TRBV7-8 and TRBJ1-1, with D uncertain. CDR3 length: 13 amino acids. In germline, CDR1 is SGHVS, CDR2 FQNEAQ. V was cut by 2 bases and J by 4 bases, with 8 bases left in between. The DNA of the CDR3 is TGTGCCAGCAGCTTACGGGTAGGCACTGAAGCTTTCTTT. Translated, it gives CASSLRVGTEAFF.

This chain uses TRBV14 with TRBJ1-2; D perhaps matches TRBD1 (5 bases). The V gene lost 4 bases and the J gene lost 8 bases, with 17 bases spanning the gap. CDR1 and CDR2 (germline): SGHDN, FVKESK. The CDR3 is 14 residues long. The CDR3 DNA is TGTGCCAGCAGCCCTCTGGGGGGAGGCGGGGGCTACACCTTC. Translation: CASSPLGGGGGYTF.

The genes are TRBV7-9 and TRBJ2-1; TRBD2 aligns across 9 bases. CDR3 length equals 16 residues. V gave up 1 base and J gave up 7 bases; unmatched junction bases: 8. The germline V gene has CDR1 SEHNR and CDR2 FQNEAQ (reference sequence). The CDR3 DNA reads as TGTGCCAGCAGCTTAGTAGGCGGGAGGGCGGGTAATGAGCAGTTCTTC. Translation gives CASSLVGGRAGNEQFF.

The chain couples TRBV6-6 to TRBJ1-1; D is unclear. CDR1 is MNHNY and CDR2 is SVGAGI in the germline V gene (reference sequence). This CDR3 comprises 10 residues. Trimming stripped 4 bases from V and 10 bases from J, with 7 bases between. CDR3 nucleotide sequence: TGTGCCAGCAGTTTCGTCGGAGCTTTCTTT. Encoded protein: CASSFVGAFF.

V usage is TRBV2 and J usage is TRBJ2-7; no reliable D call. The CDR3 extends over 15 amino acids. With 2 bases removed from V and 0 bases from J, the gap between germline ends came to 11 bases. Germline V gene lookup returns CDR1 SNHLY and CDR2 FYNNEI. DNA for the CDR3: TGTGCCAGCAGTGAACTGAGCCTGAGCTCCTACGAGCAGTACTTC. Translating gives CASSELSLSSYEQYF.

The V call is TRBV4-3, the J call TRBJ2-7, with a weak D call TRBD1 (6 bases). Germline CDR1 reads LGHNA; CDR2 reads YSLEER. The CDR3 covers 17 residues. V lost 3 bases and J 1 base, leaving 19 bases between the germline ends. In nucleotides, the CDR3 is TGCGCCAGCAGCCAGGCCTTACAGGGCCGTCTGTCCTACGAGCAGTACTTC. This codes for CASSQALQGRLSYEQYF.

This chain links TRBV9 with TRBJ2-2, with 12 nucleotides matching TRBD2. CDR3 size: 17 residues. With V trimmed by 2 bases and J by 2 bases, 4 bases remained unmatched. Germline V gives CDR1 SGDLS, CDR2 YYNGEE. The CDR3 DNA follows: TGTGCCAGCAGCGTCCCTAGCGGGGGGGCCAACACCGGGGAGCTGTTTTTT. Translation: CASSVPSGGANTGELFF.

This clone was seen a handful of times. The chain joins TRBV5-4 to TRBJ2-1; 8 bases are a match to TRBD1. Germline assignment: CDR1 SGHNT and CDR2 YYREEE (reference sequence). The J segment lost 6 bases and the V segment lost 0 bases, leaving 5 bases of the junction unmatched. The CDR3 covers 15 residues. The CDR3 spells CASSLDPDRANEQFF. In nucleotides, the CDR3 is TGTGCCAGCAGCTTGGATCCGGACAGGGCCAATGAGCAGTTCTTC.

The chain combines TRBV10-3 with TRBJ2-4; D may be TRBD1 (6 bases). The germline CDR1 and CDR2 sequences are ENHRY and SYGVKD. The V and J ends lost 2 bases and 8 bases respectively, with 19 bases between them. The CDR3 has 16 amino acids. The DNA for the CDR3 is TGTGCCATCAGTGAGCCCAAAGGGGAGTACAGGGACATTCAGTACTTC. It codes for CAISEPKGEYRDIQYF.

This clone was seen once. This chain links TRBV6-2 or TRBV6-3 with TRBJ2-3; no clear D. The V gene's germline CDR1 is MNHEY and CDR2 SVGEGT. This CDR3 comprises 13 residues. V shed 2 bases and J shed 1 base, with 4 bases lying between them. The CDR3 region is CASSYPGTDTQYF. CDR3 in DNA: TGTGCCAGCAGTTACCCCGGCACAGATACGCAGTATTTT.

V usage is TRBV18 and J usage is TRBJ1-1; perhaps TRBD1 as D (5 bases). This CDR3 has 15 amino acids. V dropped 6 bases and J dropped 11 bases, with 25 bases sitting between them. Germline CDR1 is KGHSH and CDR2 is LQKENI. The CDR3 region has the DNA TGTGCCAGCTCCCCTAAGACTGAAGATCTTGGGGCGGCTTTCTTT. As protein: CASSPKTEDLGAAFF.

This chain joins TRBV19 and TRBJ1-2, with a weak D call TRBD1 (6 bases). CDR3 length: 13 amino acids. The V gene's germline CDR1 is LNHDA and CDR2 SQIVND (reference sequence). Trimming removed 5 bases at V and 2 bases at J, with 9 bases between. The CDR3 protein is CASSEGHNYGYTF. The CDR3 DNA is TGTGCCAGTAGTGAGGGACACAACTATGGCTACACCTTC.

The CDR3 nucleotides read TGTGCCAGCAGTGTCGGTCCGTCCCGGCCCCAGCATTTT. Its translation: CASSVGPSRPQHF. This chain links TRBV6-4 with TRBJ1-5; D is undetermined. Trimming shortened V by 4 bases and J by 9 bases, and 13 bases separated the two germline ends. Germline-derived CDR1 and CDR2 are MRHNA and SNTAGT. The CDR3 is 13 amino acids.

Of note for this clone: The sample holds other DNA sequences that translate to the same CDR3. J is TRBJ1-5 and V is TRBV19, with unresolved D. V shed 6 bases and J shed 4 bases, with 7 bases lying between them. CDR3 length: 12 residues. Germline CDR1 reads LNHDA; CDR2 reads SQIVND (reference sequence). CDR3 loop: CASSLRNQPQHF. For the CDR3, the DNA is TGTGCCAGTAGCTTGAGGAATCAGCCCCAGCATTTT.